The sample holds one count of the clone carrying this T cell receptor (beta chain). The record originates from a study of technical replicates of blood from a few donors. Sequenced by immunoSEQ multiplex PCR; TCRdb stores in-frame clones only, minus some. The profile shows some 87,000 clones, 95% to 97% of them singletons. The germline V and J ends were trimmed by 7 bases and 15 bases, with 25 bases remaining between them. CDR1 and CDR2 from the germline V gene are MDHEN and SYDVKM. The CDR3 is 14 residues long. The chain links TRBV28 to TRBJ2-1; TRBD1 might be the D (6 bases). This receptor was taken from a human donor in good health. Specimen: T cells isolated from PBMCs. The CDR3 spells CASIDFGLGGEGFF. The CDR3 DNA follows: TGTGCCAGCATAGATTTTGGCCTAGGGGGTGAGGGGTTCTTC.